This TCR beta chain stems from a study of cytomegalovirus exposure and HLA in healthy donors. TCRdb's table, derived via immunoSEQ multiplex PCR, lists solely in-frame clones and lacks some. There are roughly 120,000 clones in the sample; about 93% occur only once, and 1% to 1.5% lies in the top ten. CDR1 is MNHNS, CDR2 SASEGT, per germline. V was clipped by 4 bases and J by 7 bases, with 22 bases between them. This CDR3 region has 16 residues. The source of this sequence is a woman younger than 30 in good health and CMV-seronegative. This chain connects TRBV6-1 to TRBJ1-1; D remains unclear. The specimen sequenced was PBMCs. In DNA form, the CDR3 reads TGTGCCAGCAGTGCATCTTCCCAGCGGAGACACCTTGAAGCTTTCTTT. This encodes CASSASSQRRHLEAFF.